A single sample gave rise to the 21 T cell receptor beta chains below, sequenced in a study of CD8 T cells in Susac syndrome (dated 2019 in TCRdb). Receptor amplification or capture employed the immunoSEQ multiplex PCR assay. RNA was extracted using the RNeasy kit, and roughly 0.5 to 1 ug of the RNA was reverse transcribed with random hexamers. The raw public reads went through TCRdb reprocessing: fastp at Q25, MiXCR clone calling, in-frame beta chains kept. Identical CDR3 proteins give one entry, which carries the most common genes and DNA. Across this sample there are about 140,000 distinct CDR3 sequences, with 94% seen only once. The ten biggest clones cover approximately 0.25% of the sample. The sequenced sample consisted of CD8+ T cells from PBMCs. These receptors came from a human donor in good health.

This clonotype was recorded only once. The CDR3 protein is CSARTGSTEAFF. The CDR3 coding sequence is TGCAGTGCGCGGACAGGGAGCACTGAAGCTTTCTTT. The chain joins TRBV20-1 to TRBJ1-1, with 8 bases aligning to TRBD1. The germline gives CDR1 DFQATT, CDR2 SNEGSKA (reference sequence). J lost 4 bases, V lost 6 bases, and 4 bases had no gene match. This CDR3 has 12 amino acids.

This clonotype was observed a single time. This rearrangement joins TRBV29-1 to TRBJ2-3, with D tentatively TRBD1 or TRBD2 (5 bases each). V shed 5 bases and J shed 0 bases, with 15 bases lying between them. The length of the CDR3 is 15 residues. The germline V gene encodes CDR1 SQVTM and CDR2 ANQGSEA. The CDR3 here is CSVSQRGSSTDTQYF. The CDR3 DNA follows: TGCAGCGTTTCGCAACGGGGCTCTAGCACAGATACGCAGTATTTT.

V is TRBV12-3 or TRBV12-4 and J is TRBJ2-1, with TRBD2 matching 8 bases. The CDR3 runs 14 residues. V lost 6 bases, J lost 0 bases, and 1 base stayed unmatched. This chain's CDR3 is CASRREDSYNEQFF. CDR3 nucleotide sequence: TGTGCCAGCAGGCGGGAGGACTCCTACAATGAGCAGTTCTTC.

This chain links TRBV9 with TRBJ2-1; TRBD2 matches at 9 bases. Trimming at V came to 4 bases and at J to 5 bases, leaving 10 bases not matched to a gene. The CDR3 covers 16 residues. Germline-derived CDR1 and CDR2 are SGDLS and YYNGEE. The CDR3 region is CASSTTPASGDNEQFF. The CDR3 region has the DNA TGTGCCAGCAGCACCACCCCGGCTAGCGGGGACAATGAGCAGTTCTTC.

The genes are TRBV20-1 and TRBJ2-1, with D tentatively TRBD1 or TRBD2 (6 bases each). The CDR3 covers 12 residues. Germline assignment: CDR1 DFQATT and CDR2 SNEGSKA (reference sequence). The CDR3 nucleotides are TGCAGGTCTAGGGGGGACTACAATGAGCAGTTCTTC. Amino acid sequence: CRSRGDYNEQFF.

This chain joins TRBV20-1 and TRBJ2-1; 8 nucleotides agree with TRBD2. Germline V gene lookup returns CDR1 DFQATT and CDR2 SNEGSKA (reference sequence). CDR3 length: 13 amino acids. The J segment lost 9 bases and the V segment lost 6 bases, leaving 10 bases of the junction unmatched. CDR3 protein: CSATPGLVSEQFF. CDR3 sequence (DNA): TGCAGTGCAACCCCGGGACTAGTCTCTGAGCAGTTCTTC.

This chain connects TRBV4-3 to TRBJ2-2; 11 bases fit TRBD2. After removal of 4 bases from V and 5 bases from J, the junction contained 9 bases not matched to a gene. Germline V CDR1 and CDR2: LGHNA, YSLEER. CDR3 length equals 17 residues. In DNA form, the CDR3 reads TGCGCCAGCAGCCGCAAAACTAGCGGGAGTATTACCGGGGAGCTGTTTTTT. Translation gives CASSRKTSGSITGELFF.

CDR3 nucleotides: TGTGCCAGCAGCCCGGCCGGGACTAGCGGGGCGAATTCCTACAATGAGCAGTTCTTC. Translating it yields CASSPAGTSGANSYNEQFF. The V and J genes are TRBV7-9 and TRBJ2-1, with 13 bases fitting TRBD2. Germline loops: CDR1 SEHNR, CDR2 FQNEAQ (reference sequence). V shed 5 bases, J shed 1 base, and the junction held 11 bases outside the gene matches. This CDR3 contains 19 residues. Together with reference TRBV7-9 and TRBJ2-1, the CDR3 gives the full variable domain: DTGVSQNPRHKITKRGQNVTFRCDPISEHNRLYWYRQTLGQGPEFLTYFQNEAQLEKSRLLSDRFSAERPKGSFSTLEIQRTEQGDSAMYLCASSPAGTSGANSYNEQFFGPGTRLTVL.

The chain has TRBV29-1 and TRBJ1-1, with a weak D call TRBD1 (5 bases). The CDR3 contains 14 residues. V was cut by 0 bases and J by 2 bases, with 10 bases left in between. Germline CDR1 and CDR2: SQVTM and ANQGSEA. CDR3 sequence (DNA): TGCAGCGTTGAAGATGGCCAGGGTAACACTGAAGCTTTCTTT. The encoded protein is CSVEDGQGNTEAFF.

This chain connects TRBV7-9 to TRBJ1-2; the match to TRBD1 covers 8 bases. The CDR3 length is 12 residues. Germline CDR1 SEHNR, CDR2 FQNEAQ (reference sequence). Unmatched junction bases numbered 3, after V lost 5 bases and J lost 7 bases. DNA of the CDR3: TGTGCCAGCAGCCTGGACAGGGCTGGCTACACCTTC. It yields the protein CASSLDRAGYTF.

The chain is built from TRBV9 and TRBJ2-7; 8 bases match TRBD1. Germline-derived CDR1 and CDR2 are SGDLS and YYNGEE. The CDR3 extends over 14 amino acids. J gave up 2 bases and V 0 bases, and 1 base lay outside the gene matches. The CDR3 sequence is CASSVAGQAYEQYF. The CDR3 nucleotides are TGTGCCAGCAGCGTAGCGGGACAGGCCTACGAGCAGTACTTC.

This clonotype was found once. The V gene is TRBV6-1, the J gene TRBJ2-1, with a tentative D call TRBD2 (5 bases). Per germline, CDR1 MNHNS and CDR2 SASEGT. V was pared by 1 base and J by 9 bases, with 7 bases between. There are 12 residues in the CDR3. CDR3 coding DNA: TGTGCCAGCAGTGAAGGGACTCCTGAGCAGTTCTTC. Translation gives CASSEGTPEQFF.

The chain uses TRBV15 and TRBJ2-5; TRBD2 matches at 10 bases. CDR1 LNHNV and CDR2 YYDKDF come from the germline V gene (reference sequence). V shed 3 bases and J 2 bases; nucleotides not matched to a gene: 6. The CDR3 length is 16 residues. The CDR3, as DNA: TGTGCCACCAGCAGTGGACTAGCGGACTGGCAAGAGACCCAGTACTTC. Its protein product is CATSSGLADWQETQYF.

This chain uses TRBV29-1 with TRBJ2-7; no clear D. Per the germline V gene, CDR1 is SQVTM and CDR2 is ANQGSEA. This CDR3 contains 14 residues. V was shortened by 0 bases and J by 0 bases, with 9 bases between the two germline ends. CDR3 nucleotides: TGCAGCGTTGAAGACAGAGCAAGCTCCTACGAGCAGTACTTC. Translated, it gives CSVEDRASSYEQYF.

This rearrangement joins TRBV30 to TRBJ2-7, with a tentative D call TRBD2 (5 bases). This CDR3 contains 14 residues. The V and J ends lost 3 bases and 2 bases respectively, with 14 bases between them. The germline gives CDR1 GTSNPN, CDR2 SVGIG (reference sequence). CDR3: CAWRSFRGAYEQYF. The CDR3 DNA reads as TGTGCCTGGAGGTCGTTTCGGGGTGCCTACGAGCAGTACTTC.

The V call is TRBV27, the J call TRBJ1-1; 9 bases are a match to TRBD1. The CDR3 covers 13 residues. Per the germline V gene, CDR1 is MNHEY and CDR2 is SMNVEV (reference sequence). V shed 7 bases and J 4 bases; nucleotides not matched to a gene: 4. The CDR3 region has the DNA TGTGCCAGCACACAGGGGGCAACCACTGAAGCTTTCTTT. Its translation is CASTQGATTEAFF.

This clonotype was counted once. The CDR3 nucleotides read TGTGCCAGCAGCGAGATTCTCGGGAGTGGCAACGAGCAGTACTTC. Translating it yields CASSEILGSGNEQYF. This chain joins TRBV13 and TRBJ2-7; weak D call: TRBD2 (6 bases). From germline, CDR1 is PRHDT and CDR2 FYEKMQ (reference sequence). Trimming took off 5 bases at V and 5 bases at J, with 19 bases between the two ends. The length of the CDR3 is 15 residues.

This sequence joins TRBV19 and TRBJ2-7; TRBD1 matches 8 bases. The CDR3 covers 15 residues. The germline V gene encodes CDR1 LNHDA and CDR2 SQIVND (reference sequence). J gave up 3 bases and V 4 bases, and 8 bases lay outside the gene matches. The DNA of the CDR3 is TGTGCCAGTAGTACAAGAGGACAGGGTTTCTACGAGCAGTACTTC. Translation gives CASSTRGQGFYEQYF.

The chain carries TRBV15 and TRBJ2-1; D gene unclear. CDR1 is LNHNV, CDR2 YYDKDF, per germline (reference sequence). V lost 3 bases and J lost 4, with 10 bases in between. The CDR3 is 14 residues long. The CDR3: CATSSPQEYNEQFF. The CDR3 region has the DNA TGTGCCACCAGCAGCCCGCAGGAGTACAATGAGCAGTTCTTC.

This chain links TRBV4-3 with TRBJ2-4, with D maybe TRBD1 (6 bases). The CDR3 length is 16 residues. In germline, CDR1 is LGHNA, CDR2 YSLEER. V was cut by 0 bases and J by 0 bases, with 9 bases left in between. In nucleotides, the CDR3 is TGCGCCAGCAGCCAAGAGGGGGACACAGCCAAAAACATTCAGTACTTC. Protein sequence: CASSQEGDTAKNIQYF.

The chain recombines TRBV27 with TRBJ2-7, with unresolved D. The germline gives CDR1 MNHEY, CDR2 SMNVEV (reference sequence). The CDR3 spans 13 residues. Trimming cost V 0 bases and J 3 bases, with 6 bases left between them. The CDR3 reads CASSLSIDYEQYF. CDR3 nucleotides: TGTGCCAGCAGTTTATCGATCGACTACGAGCAGTACTTC.